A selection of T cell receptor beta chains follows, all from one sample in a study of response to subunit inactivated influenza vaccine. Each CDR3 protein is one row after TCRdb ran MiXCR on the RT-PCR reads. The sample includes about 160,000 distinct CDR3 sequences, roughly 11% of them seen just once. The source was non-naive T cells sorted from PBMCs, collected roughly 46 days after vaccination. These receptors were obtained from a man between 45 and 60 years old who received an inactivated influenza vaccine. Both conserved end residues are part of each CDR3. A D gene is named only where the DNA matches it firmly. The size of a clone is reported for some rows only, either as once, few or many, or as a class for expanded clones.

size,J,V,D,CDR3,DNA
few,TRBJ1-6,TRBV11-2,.,CASSLVFGVYSPLHF,TGTGCCAGCAGCTTAGTTTTCGGCGTCTATTCACCCCTCCACTTT
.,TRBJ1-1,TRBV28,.,CASSPVGSIGTEAFF,TGTGCCAGCAGTCCCGTTGGAAGCATCGGCACTGAAGCTTTCTTT
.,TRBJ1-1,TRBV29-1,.,CSGRIETEGGFF,TGCAGCGGACGTATAGAGACTGAAGGTGGTTTCTTT
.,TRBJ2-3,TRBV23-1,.,CASSQERNTDTQYF,TGCGCCAGCAGTCAAGAGCGCAACACAGATACGCAGTATTTT
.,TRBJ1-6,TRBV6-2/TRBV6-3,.,CASSSGTASSSSYNSPLHF,TGTGCCAGCAGTTCCGGGACTGCTTCCTCGAGCTCCTATAATTCACCCCTCCACTTT
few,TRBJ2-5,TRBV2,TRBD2,CASSEVLSGGASETQYF,TGTGCCAGCAGTGAAGTCCTTAGCGGGGGGGCCTCAGAGACCCAGTACTTC
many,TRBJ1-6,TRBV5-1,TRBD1,CASSSGQGGTSPLHF,TGCGCCAGCAGCTCCGGACAGGGAGGAACTTCACCCCTCCACTTT
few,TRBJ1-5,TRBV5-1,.,CASSLVLQWDSNHPQHF,TGCGCCAGCAGCTTGGTCCTACAGTGGGATAGCAATCATCCCCAGCATTTT
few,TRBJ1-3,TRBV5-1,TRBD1,CASSLGDRPLRNTIYF,TGCGCCAGCAGCTTGGGGGACAGGCCTCTTCGAAACACCATATATTTT
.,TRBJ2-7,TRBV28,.,CASSFRWSGNYEQYF,TGTGCCAGCAGTTTTAGGTGGTCAGGGAACTACGAGCAGTACTTC
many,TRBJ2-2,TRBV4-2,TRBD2,CASSQLLAGANTGELFF,TGTGCCAGCAGCCAATTACTAGCGGGGGCGAACACCGGGGAGCTGTTTTTT
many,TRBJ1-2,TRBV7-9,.,CASSRGGGVNYGYTF,TGTGCCAGCAGCCGCGGAGGGGGGGTTAACTATGGCTACACCTTC
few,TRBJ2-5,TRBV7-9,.,CASSLIQGRGKETQYF,TGTGCCAGCAGCTTAATTCAGGGACGAGGCAAAGAGACCCAGTACTTC
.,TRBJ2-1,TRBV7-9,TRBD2,CTSSRLGAGGYNEQFF,TGTACCAGCAGCCGCCTCGGGGCGGGGGGTTACAATGAGCAGTTCTTC
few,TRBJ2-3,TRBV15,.,CATSRRPGGTSTDTQYF,TGTGCCACCAGCAGACGACCAGGGGGGACTAGCACAGATACGCAGTATTTT
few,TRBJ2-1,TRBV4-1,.,CASSHRSSYNEQFF,TGCGCCAGCAGCCATAGGAGTTCCTACAATGAGCAGTTCTTC
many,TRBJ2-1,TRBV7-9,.,CASSLVGESYNEQFF,TGTGCCAGCAGCTTAGTGGGGGAATCCTACAATGAGCAGTTCTTC
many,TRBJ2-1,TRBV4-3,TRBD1,CASSPRTPGTGDNEQFF,TGCGCCAGCAGTCCAAGAACCCCCGGGACAGGGGACAATGAGCAGTTCTTC
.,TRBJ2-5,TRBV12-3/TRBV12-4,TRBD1,CASSFLTGGRETQYF,TGTGCCAGCAGTTTTTTGACAGGGGGCCGGGAGACCCAGTACTTC
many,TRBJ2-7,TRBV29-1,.,CSVGPKSGTSSAGEQYF,TGCAGCGTTGGTCCCAAATCCGGGACTTCCAGTGCCGGGGAGCAGTACTTC
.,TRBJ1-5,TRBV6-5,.,CASSSQWTNQPQHF,TGTGCCAGCAGTTCTCAGTGGACGAATCAGCCCCAGCATTTT
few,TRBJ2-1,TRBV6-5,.,CASSYGGESYNEQFF,TGTGCCAGCAGTTATGGGGGAGAATCCTACAATGAGCAGTTCTTC
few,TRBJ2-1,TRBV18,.,CASSPARDNEQFF,TGTGCCAGCTCACCAGCGCGCGACAATGAGCAGTTCTTC
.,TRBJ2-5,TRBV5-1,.,CASSLRGQGETQYF,TGCGCCAGCAGCTTGAGGGGCCAAGGAGAGACCCAGTACTTC
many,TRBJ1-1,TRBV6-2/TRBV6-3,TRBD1,CASSHRNTGALTEAFF,TGTGCCAGCAGCCACCGCAACACAGGGGCCCTCACTGAAGCTTTCTTT
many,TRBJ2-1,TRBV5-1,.,CASSLTVGDEQFF,TGCGCCAGCAGCTTAACCGTTGGGGATGAGCAGTTCTTC
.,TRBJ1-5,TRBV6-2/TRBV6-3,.,CASRVNVQGLSNQPQHF,TGTGCCAGCAGAGTAAACGTCCAGGGACTTAGCAATCAGCCCCAGCATTTT
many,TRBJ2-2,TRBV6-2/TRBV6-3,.,CASSFVGLDAGELFF,TGTGCCAGCAGTTTCGTGGGTCTAGATGCCGGGGAGCTGTTTTTT
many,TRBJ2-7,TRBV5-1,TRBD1,CASSFSGDRDEQYF,TGCGCCAGCAGCTTTTCCGGAGACAGGGACGAGCAGTACTTC
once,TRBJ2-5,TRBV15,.,CAFGRGAGLETQYF,TGTGCCTTCGGCCGTGGGGCCGGGTTGGAGACCCAGTACTTC
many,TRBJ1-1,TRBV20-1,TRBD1,CSAPPRDRNTEAFF,TGCAGTGCCCCCCCCCGGGACAGAAACACTGAAGCTTTCTTT
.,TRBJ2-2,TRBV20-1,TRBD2,CSVLGTSGTGELFF,TGCAGTGTGCTTGGGACTAGCGGGACCGGGGAGCTGTTTTTT
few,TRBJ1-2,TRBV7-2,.,CASSLALQANYGYTF,TGTGCCAGCAGCTTAGCGCTCCAGGCTAACTATGGCTACACCTTC
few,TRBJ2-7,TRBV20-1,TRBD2,CSARKLAGAYMGEQYF,TGCAGTGCGCGTAAACTAGCGGGAGCGTATATGGGCGAGCAGTACTTC
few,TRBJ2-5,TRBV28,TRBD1,CASSLPPGQGLETQYF,TGTGCCAGCAGCCTGCCACCGGGACAGGGATTGGAGACCCAGTACTTC
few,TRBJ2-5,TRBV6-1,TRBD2,CASSAGLRKTQYF,TGTGCCAGCAGTGCGGGACTAAGAAAGACCCAGTACTTC
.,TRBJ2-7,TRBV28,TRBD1,CASSPRDRGFSEQYF,TGTGCCAGCAGTCCCCGGGACAGGGGGTTCTCCGAGCAGTACTTC
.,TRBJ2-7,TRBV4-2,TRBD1,CASSRASGTVGYEQYF,TGTGCCAGCAGCCGTGCCTCCGGGACAGTTGGCTACGAGCAGTACTTC